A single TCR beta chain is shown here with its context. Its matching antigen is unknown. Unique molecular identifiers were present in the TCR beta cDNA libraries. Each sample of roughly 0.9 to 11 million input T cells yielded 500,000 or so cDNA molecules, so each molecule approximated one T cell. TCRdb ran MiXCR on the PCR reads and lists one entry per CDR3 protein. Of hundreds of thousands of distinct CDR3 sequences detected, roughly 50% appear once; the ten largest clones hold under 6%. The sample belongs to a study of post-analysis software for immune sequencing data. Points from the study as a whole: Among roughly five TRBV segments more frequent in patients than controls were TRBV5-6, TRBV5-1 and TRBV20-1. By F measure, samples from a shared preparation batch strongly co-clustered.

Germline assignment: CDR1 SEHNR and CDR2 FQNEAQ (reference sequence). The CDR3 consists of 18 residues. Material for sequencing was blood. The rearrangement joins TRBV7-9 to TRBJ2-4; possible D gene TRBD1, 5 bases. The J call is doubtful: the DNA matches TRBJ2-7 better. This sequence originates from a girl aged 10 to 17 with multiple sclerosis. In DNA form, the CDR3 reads TGTGCCAGCAGCTTACTCGATCTCTGGGTCAGGGAACCCTACGAGCAGTACTTC. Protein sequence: CASSLLDLWVREPYEQYF.